These 5 T cell receptor beta chains share one sample of origin, sequenced in a study of cytomegalovirus exposure and HLA in healthy donors. Primers: 60 Vbeta forward and 13 Jbeta reverse. Sequencing was performed with immunoSEQ multiplex PCR; in TCRdb, only in-frame clones are kept and a portion is missing. This table holds about 120,000 clones, 79% found once. What was sequenced was PBMCs. Receptor source: a man younger than 45 in good health and CMV-seropositive.

In this sample, this clone turned up once. This chain links TRBV2 with TRBJ2-5; weak D call: TRBD1 (6 bases). Looked up from germline, CDR1 is SNHLY and CDR2 is FYNNEI. Trimming removed 8 bases at V and 2 bases at J, with 9 bases between. The CDR3 spans 12 residues. The CDR3 loop reads CASGQKQETQYF. CDR3 bases: TGTGCCAGCGGACAGAAACAAGAGACCCAGTACTTC.

CDR3 region: CASNPPGTFSSYEQYF. The CDR3 region has the DNA TGTGCCAGCAATCCCCCCGGGACTTTTAGCTCCTACGAGCAGTACTTC. The gene calls are TRBV28 and TRBJ2-7; possibly TRBD2 for D (6 bases). Germline-derived CDR1 and CDR2 are MDHEN and SYDVKM. This CDR3 has 16 residues. V lost 7 bases to trimming and J lost 0 bases, with 19 bases between them.

This clone has only a few counts. V is TRBV11-2 and J is TRBJ2-1, with 10 bases matching TRBD2. Germline V gives CDR1 SGHAT, CDR2 FQNNGV. After removal of 2 bases from V and 3 bases from J, the junction contained 10 bases not matched to a gene. The CDR3 is 18 amino acids. For the CDR3, the DNA is TGTGCCAGCAGCTTATCATTTTGGCTAGCGGGAGTCTACAATGAGCAGTTCTTC. Translation: CASSLSFWLAGVYNEQFF.

This clone was picked up one time. The gene calls are TRBV10-3 and TRBJ1-2; possibly TRBD1 for D (5 bases). V lost 6 bases, J lost 3 bases, and 14 bases lay in between. Germline values: CDR1 ENHRY, CDR2 SYGVKD. There are 14 residues in the CDR3. The CDR3 is CAISPATEDYGYTF. The CDR3, as DNA: TGTGCCATCAGCCCCGCGACAGAAGACTATGGCTACACCTTC.

The genes are TRBV19 and TRBJ2-5; 8 bases line up with TRBD1. The CDR3 runs to 16 residues. With 5 bases clipped from V and 7 bases from J, the junction kept 15 bases outside the gene matches. The germline V gene has CDR1 LNHDA and CDR2 SQIVND (reference sequence). Here the CDR3 DNA reads TGTGCCAGTAGTTTGCTGACAGGGGCCACGGGGGTGACCCAGTACTTC. Protein: CASSLLTGATGVTQYF.